A selection of T cell receptor beta chains follows, all from one sample in a study of cytomegalovirus exposure and HLA in healthy donors. The repertoire was sequenced with immunoSEQ multiplex PCR; TCRdb's copy has only in-frame clones and lacks some. The table includes some 110,000 clones, roughly 76% detected once. The material sequenced was PBMCs. The origin of the receptors is a man aged 50-59 years in good health and CMV-seropositive. Each CDR3 is given with its conserved first and last residue. Fields, in order: D gene, clone size, V gene, J gene, CDR3 protein, CDR3 DNA. A D gene is named only where the DNA matches it firmly. Clone size is shown for a subset of rows, as once, few, many or a class of expanded clone.

>-|-|TRBV27|TRBJ2-5
CASSLSQGGETQYF
TGTGCCAGCAGTTTATCACAGGGTGGAGAGACCCAGTACTTC
>-|few|TRBV11-2|TRBJ2-4
CASSLRGGGASKNIQYF
TGTGCCAGCAGCTTAAGGGGAGGGGGGGCGTCCAAAAACATTCAGTACTTC
>TRBD2|-|TRBV10-3|TRBJ2-7
CAIRGLAGGPGEQYF
TGTGCCATCAGGGGACTAGCGGGAGGACCAGGCGAGCAGTACTTC
>TRBD2|-|TRBV5-3|TRBJ2-7
CAASGTSGLSSYEQYF
TGTGCCGCCTCCGGGACTAGCGGGTTGAGCTCCTACGAGCAGTACTTC
>-|-|TRBV28|TRBJ1-3
CASSLRELRGNTIYF
TGTGCCAGCAGTTTAAGGGAGCTAAGAGGAAACACCATATATTTT
>-|-|TRBV5-4|TRBJ1-6
CASTIGGSYNSPLHF
TGTGCCAGCACCATCGGGGGCTCCTATAATTCACCCCTCCACTTT
>TRBD2|-|TRBV2|TRBJ2-5
CASEGLAVEGTQYF
TGTGCCAGCGAAGGACTAGCGGTCGAGGGGACCCAGTACTTC
>TRBD1|-|TRBV7-9|TRBJ1-4
CASSSGTAYEKLFF
TGTGCCAGCAGCTCCGGGACAGCCTATGAAAAACTGTTTTTT
>-|-|TRBV6-6|TRBJ2-2
CASSYSRLDGGELFF
TGTGCCAGCAGTTACTCGAGACTAGACGGCGGGGAGCTGTTTTTT
>-|-|TRBV6-1|TRBJ2-3
CANRNSYDTQYF
TGTGCCAACAGGAACAGCTACGATACGCAGTATTTT
>-|-|TRBV5-5|TRBJ1-2
CASSSTGPSGGYTF
TGTGCCAGCAGCTCCACCGGGCCCTCGGGGGGCTACACCTTC
>-|-|TRBV19|TRBJ1-5
CASSIRDNNQPQHF
TGTGCCAGTAGTATTAGGGACAACAATCAGCCCCAGCATTTT
>-|-|TRBV18|TRBJ2-7
CASSSQGTNYEQYF
TGTGCCAGCTCATCCCAGGGTACTAATTACGAGCAGTACTTC
>TRBD1|-|TRBV13|TRBJ1-3
CASSDRQGEQGNTIYF
TGTGCCAGCAGCGACAGACAGGGCGAGCAAGGAAACACCATATATTTT
>TRBD1|-|TRBV6-5|TRBJ1-1
CASSSRTGVGTEAFF
TGTGCCAGCAGTTCACGGACAGGGGTAGGGACTGAAGCTTTCTTT
>-|-|TRBV10-1|TRBJ2-1
CASSEMAGPSSYNEQFF
TGCGCCAGCAGTGAGATGGCGGGTCCGAGCTCCTACAATGAGCAGTTCTTC
>TRBD2|-|TRBV9|TRBJ2-1
CASSVVSGRASYNEQFF
TGTGCCAGCAGCGTAGTGAGCGGGAGGGCGTCCTACAATGAGCAGTTCTTC
>-|-|TRBV29-1|TRBJ1-1
CSGRLQGTEAFF
TGCAGCGGCCGCCTTCAGGGCACTGAAGCTTTCTTT